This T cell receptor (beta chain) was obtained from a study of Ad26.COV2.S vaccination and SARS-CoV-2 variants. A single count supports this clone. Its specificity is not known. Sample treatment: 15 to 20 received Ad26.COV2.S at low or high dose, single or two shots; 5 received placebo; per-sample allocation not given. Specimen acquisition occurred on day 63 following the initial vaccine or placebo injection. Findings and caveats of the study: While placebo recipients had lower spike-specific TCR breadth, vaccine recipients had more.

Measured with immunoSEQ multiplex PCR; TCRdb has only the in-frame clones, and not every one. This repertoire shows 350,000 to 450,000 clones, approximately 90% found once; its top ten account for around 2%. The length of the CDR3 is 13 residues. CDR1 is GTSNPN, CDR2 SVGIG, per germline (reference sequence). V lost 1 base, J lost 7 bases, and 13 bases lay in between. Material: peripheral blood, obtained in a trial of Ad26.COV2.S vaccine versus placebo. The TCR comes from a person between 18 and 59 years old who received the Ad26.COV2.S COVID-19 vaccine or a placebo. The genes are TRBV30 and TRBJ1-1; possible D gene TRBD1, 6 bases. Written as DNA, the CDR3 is TGTGCCTGGAGTGGGTATGGGGGCGGTGAAGCTTTCTTT. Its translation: CAWSGYGGGEAFF.